Each of the 7 T cell receptor beta chains below was sequenced from the same sample in a study of CXCR4 blockade with PD-1 therapy in pancreatic cancer. This table comes from immunoSEQ multiplex PCR, and its TCRdb copy is limited to in-frame clones, with some not included. The sample includes about 2,500 clones, around 40% seen only once; the top ten take approximately 18%. The sequenced material came from tumor tissue. All receptors derive from a human donor with pancreatic ductal adenocarcinoma.

The V and J genes are TRBV10-3 and TRBJ2-2, with TRBD2 matching over 9 bases. Germline V gene lookup returns CDR1 ENHRY and CDR2 SYGVKD. J gave up 3 bases and V 8 bases, and 7 bases lay outside the gene matches. The CDR3 is 15 amino acids. The CDR3 here is CAIGNSGGHTGELFF. DNA of the CDR3: TGTGCCATCGGTAATAGCGGGGGCCACACCGGGGAGCTGTTTTTT.

This clone has only a few counts. The chain joins TRBV7-6 to TRBJ2-1; 10 bases are a match to TRBD1. Unmatched junction bases numbered 11, after V lost 6 bases and J lost 0 bases. The germline V gene has CDR1 SGHVS and CDR2 FNYEAQ. The CDR3 has 18 amino acids. The CDR3 protein is CASSYQTGGAGSYNEQFF. The CDR3 nucleotides read TGTGCCAGCAGTTATCAGACAGGGGGCGCGGGCTCCTACAATGAGCAGTTCTTC.

The chain couples TRBV14 to TRBJ2-2, with a tentative D call TRBD1 (6 bases). V was cut by 4 bases and J by 8 bases, with 17 bases left in between. Germline V gene data show CDR1 as SGHDN and CDR2 as FVKESK. This CDR3 has 15 residues. Here the CDR3 reads CASSRAQGLLGELFF. The CDR3 DNA sequence: TGTGCCAGCAGCCGGGCACAGGGTCTCCTTGGGGAGCTGTTTTTT.

This chain connects TRBV15 to TRBJ1-1; TRBD1 might be the D (6 bases). This CDR3 spans 15 amino acids. Germline CDR1 and CDR2: LNHNV and YYDKDF (reference sequence). Trimming cost V 5 bases and J 1 base, with 14 bases left between them. CDR3 region: CATSPPGTPNTEAFF. CDR3 in DNA: TGTGCCACCAGCCCTCCCGGGACACCGAACACTGAAGCTTTCTTT.

This clone has more than one count but fewer than ten. The gene calls are TRBV11-3 and TRBJ2-3; 7 bases line up with TRBD1. Germline loops: CDR1 SGHNT, CDR2 YENEEA. V shed 5 bases, J shed 1 base, and the junction held 3 bases outside the gene matches. CDR3 size: 14 residues. This CDR3 reads CASSQGTGTDTQYF. For the CDR3, the DNA is TGTGCCAGCAGCCAGGGGACAGGCACAGATACGCAGTATTTT.

This rearrangement joins TRBV28 to TRBJ2-3; 7 positions match TRBD2. Germline loops: CDR1 MDHEN, CDR2 SYDVKM. Trimming removed 6 bases from V and 8 bases from J; junction bases left unmatched: 14. CDR3 size: 15 residues. The CDR3 nucleotides are TGTGCCAGCAGCTGGGAGGGGTCTTCCCTCGCTACGCAGTATTTT. Translated, it gives CASSWEGSSLATQYF.

In its sample, this clone was seen a few times. The genes are TRBV18 and TRBJ1-2; D possibly corresponds to TRBD1 (5 bases). Trimming left V 5 bases short and J 1 base short, with 17 bases between. The CDR3 extends over 16 amino acids. Germline-derived CDR1 and CDR2 are KGHSH and LQKENI. CDR3 DNA: TGTGCCAGCTCAGAGACCTCGACAGCTAGTAACTATGGCTACACCTTC. It specifies CASSETSTASNYGYTF.